This entry lists 10 T cell receptor beta chains sequenced from one sample in a study of PD-L1 blockade in urothelial cancer. The time point denotes: pretreatment peripheral blood. The table came from immunoSEQ multiplex PCR; TCRdb's copy has only in-frame clones and leaves some out. Of tens of thousands of clones listed, around 85% are singletons. The sample here was PBMCs, taken around atezolizumab (anti-PD-L1) treatment. The receptors originated from an elderly man with urothelial cancer.

This CDR3 reads CASSSTGSNQPQHF. CDR3 nucleotides: TGTGCCAGTAGTTCGACAGGGAGCAATCAGCCCCAGCATTTT. V usage is TRBV19 and J usage is TRBJ1-5; TRBD1 matches 7 bases. V dropped 5 bases and J dropped 1; count of bases not matched to a gene: 2. This CDR3 is built from 14 residues. The germline V gene encodes CDR1 LNHDA and CDR2 SQIVND (reference sequence).

The chain links TRBV6-4 to TRBJ2-1, with 8 bases matching TRBD1. Germline trimming cut 10 bases from V and 8 bases from J; bases unmatched to any gene: 19. Germline CDR1 reads MRHNA; CDR2 reads SNTAGT. This CDR3 is 16 amino acids long. The CDR3 bases are TGTGCCACCCAGGGGCAGGGGGCTTCCATTTGCGATGAGCAGTTCTTC. It is translated as CATQGQGASICDEQFF.

This chain uses TRBV7-9 with TRBJ1-5; 9 bases match TRBD1. CDR1 is SEHNR and CDR2 is FQNEAQ in the germline V gene (reference sequence). The V and J ends lost 1 base and 4 bases, in that order; junction bases with no gene match: 2. The CDR3 runs 15 residues. CDR3 loop: CASSLGGQGNQPQHF. CDR3 in DNA: TGTGCCAGCAGCTTAGGGGGACAGGGAAATCAGCCCCAGCATTTT.

The chain couples TRBV2 to TRBJ2-2; 8 bases map to TRBD1. CDR1 and CDR2 from the germline V gene are SNHLY and FYNNEI. This CDR3 has 14 residues. The junction had 3 bases not matched to a gene; V was cut back by 4 bases and J by 5 bases. CDR3 in amino acids: CASSADRGTGELFF. CDR3 nucleotides: TGTGCCAGCAGTGCCGACAGGGGTACCGGGGAGCTGTTTTTT.

V gene TRBV5-1 combines with J gene TRBJ2-7, with 10 nucleotides matching TRBD2. V was pared by 4 bases and J by 2 bases, with 6 bases of the junction left unmatched. The CDR3 spans 15 residues. Germline V lookup: CDR1 SGHRS, CDR2 YFSETQ. For the CDR3, the DNA is TGCGCCAGCAGCCCCCGGCTAGCGGGGGCCTACGAGCAGTACTTC. Translated, it gives CASSPRLAGAYEQYF.

The chain joins TRBV10-3 to TRBJ2-7; D is uncertain. V dropped 3 bases and J dropped 4 bases, with 4 bases sitting between them. The CDR3 contains 11 residues. The germline gives CDR1 ENHRY, CDR2 SYGVKD. CDR3 residues: CAISDQYEQYF. The CDR3 DNA is TGTGCCATCAGTGATCAATACGAGCAGTACTTC.

The rearrangement links TRBV14 to TRBJ1-1; TRBD1 might be the D (5 bases). Germline assignment: CDR1 SGHDN and CDR2 FVKESK. Trimming shortened V by 0 bases and J by 2 bases, and 10 bases separated the two germline ends. The CDR3 has 15 amino acids. In DNA form, the CDR3 reads TGTGCCAGCAGCCAAGAGACGGGGGGTAACACTGAAGCTTTCTTT. Translation gives CASSQETGGNTEAFF.

V is TRBV5-4 and J is TRBJ2-5; 9 bases fit TRBD1. The CDR3 totals 15 residues. The V gene end was trimmed by 2 bases and the J gene end by 3 bases; junction bases not matched to a gene: 5. Germline V gene sequence: CDR1 SGHNT, CDR2 YYREEE (reference sequence). This CDR3 is CASSLDTGGKETQYF. CDR3 nucleotides: TGTGCCAGCAGCTTAGATACAGGGGGCAAAGAGACCCAGTACTTC.

J is TRBJ1-1 and V is TRBV18, with D possibly TRBD1 on 5 matching bases. The V gene's germline CDR1 is KGHSH and CDR2 LQKENI. The V end lost 0 bases, the J end lost 10 bases, and 15 bases lay between the germline ends. The CDR3 totals 14 residues. CDR3 sequence reads: CASSPPDIQRGAFF. The DNA for the CDR3 is TGTGCCAGCTCACCACCAGACATTCAAAGGGGAGCTTTCTTT.

The V gene is TRBV11-2, the J gene TRBJ2-5, with 16 bases lining up with TRBD2. Germline CDR1 SGHAT, CDR2 FQNNGV. Unmatched junction bases numbered 5, after V lost 4 bases and J lost 0 bases. CDR3 size: 18 residues. The CDR3 loop is CASSSGLAGGMYQETQYF. DNA of the CDR3: TGTGCCAGCAGCTCGGGACTAGCGGGAGGGATGTACCAAGAGACCCAGTACTTC.